These 20 T cell receptor beta chains came from one sample sequenced in a study of T cell repertoires in MIS-A myocarditis. Measured with immunoSEQ multiplex PCR; TCRdb has only the in-frame clones, and not every one. The repertoire includes 760 or so clones, 84% of them detected once, and approximately 15% sits in the top ten. The sequencing input was pericardium tissue obtained at autopsy. These receptors all stem from a man in his late teens or twenties with fulminant myocarditis from multisystem inflammatory syndrome in adults (MIS-A) after COVID-19.

The rearrangement links TRBV6-4 to TRBJ2-1, with 14 nucleotides matching TRBD2. Germline CDR1 reads MRHNA; CDR2 reads SNTAGT. V shed 3 bases, J shed 6 bases, and the junction held 4 bases outside the gene matches. CDR3 length equals 16 residues. For the CDR3, the DNA is TGTGCCAGCAGTGATCCGGGACTAGCGGGAGTCAATGAGCAGTTCTTC. Translation: CASSDPGLAGVNEQFF.

The rearrangement links TRBV24-1 to TRBJ1-5; D not certain. Germline V lookup: CDR1 KGHDR, CDR2 SFDVKD. The ends were cut back, 3 bases at V and 5 bases at J, with 10 bases in the middle. The CDR3 totals 14 residues. CDR3 loop: CATSDRTRHQPQHF. For the CDR3, the DNA is TGTGCCACCAGTGATAGAACTAGACATCAGCCCCAGCATTTT.

The chain uses TRBV7-9 and TRBJ2-7; 9 bases align to TRBD1. The trim removed 6 bases at V and 6 bases at J, leaving 12 bases unmatched. CDR3 length: 15 amino acids. The germline V gene encodes CDR1 SEHNR and CDR2 FQNEAQ (reference sequence). This chain's CDR3 is CASRPTGQGLGEQYF. The CDR3 nucleotides read TGTGCCAGCAGACCCACGGGACAGGGTTTGGGCGAGCAGTACTTC.

V gene TRBV6-6 combines with J gene TRBJ2-7; D unclear. The CDR3 is 15 residues long. Trimming removed 5 bases at V and 1 base at J, with 15 bases between. Germline assignment: CDR1 MNHNY and CDR2 SVGAGI (reference sequence). CDR3 DNA: TGTGCCAGCAGTCCTTGGCTAGAGGCGTCCTACGAGCAGTACTTC. It translates to CASSPWLEASYEQYF.

This clone was counted a single time. This chain uses TRBV4-1 with TRBJ1-3; D is perhaps TRBD1 (5 bases). In germline, CDR1 is MGHRA, CDR2 YSYEKL. This CDR3 comprises 17 residues. The germline V and J ends were trimmed by 4 bases and 2 bases, with 18 bases remaining between them. The CDR3 DNA is TGCGCCAGCAGCCCCACGTCCGGGGCAGGGACTGGAAACACCATATATTTT. Amino acid sequence: CASSPTSGAGTGNTIYF.

The V call is TRBV5-1, the J call TRBJ1-1; D perhaps matches TRBD1 (5 bases). This CDR3 comprises 13 residues. Germline V gives CDR1 SGHRS, CDR2 YFSETQ. Trimming shortened V by 3 bases and J by 2 bases, and 8 bases separated the two germline ends. The CDR3 nucleotides read TGCGCCAGCAGCTGGGGCCGAAACACTGAAGCTTTCTTT. This gives the protein CASSWGRNTEAFF.

The chain has TRBV10-3 and TRBJ1-2; possibly TRBD1 for D (5 bases). V lost 8 bases to trimming and J lost 4 bases, with 26 bases between them. Germline-derived CDR1 and CDR2 are ENHRY and SYGVKD. This CDR3 spans 17 amino acids. The CDR3 protein is CAILVVPPGSGSYGYTF. The CDR3 nucleotides read TGTGCCATCCTGGTCGTTCCCCCAGGTTCAGGGAGCTATGGCTACACCTTC.

The gene calls are TRBV14 and TRBJ2-7; D call uncertain. This CDR3 has 12 amino acids. The germline V and J ends were trimmed by 10 bases and 3 bases, with 13 bases remaining between them. Germline assignment: CDR1 SGHDN and CDR2 FVKESK. In DNA, the CDR3 is TGTGCCATAGGCCCAGAAGACTACGAGCAGTACTTC. Translating it yields CAIGPEDYEQYF. The full variable domain, completed using reference TRBV14 and TRBJ2-7, is EAGVTQFPSHSVIEKGQTVTLRCDPISGHDNLYWYRRVMGKEIKFLLHFVKESKQDESGMPNNRFLAERTGGTYSTLKVQPAELEDSGVYFCAIGPEDYEQYFGPGTRLTVT.

A single count supports this clone. The chain couples TRBV24-1 to TRBJ2-1; maybe TRBD2 (5 bases). This CDR3 contains 14 residues. Germline V gives CDR1 KGHDR, CDR2 SFDVKD. Between the trimmed V and J ends, which lost 6 bases and 7 bases, there was a span of 15 bases. The CDR3 protein is CATSHSDPGNEQFF. The CDR3 DNA reads as TGTGCCACCAGTCACTCGGACCCGGGAAATGAGCAGTTCTTC.

This clone was recorded only once. The V and J genes are TRBV6-2 or TRBV6-3 and TRBJ1-5, with D hard to call. The length of the CDR3 is 14 residues. Per germline, CDR1 MNHEY and CDR2 SVGEGT. Trimming removed 7 bases at V and 1 base at J, with 11 bases between. Written as DNA, the CDR3 is TGTGCCAGCAACCCTCTAGACAGCAATCAGCCCCAGCATTTT. This gives the protein CASNPLDSNQPQHF.

V is TRBV6-1 and J is TRBJ2-1, with D maybe TRBD1 (5 bases). The V gene's germline CDR1 is MNHNS and CDR2 SASEGT. The germline V and J ends were trimmed by 3 bases and 8 bases, with 14 bases remaining between them. The CDR3 runs to 14 residues. CDR3 DNA sequence: TGTGCCAGCAGTGATATTTATGGGGCTTATGAGCAGTTCTTC. Encoded protein: CASSDIYGAYEQFF.

This rearrangement joins TRBV2 to TRBJ1-6; D gene uncertain. This CDR3 spans 15 amino acids. V gave up 4 bases and J gave up 0 bases, with 7 bases separating them. CDR1 is SNHLY and CDR2 is FYNNEI in the germline V gene. Here the CDR3 reads CASSVTSSYNSPLHF. DNA for the CDR3: TGTGCCAGCAGTGTCACAAGCTCCTATAATTCACCCCTCCACTTT.

The chain is built from TRBV19 and TRBJ1-5; D is undetermined. This CDR3 is built from 14 residues. From germline, CDR1 is LNHDA and CDR2 SQIVND (reference sequence). V gave up 3 bases and J gave up 4 bases, with 10 bases separating them. CDR3 residues: CASSIPNLNQPQHF. In nucleotides, the CDR3 is TGTGCCAGTAGTATCCCTAACCTAAATCAGCCCCAGCATTTT. Complete variable domain (other parts from reference TRBV19 and TRBJ1-5): DGGITQSPKYLFRKEGQNVTLSCEQNLNHDAMYWYRQDPGQGLRLIYYSQIVNDFQKGDIAEGYSVSREKKESFPLTVTSAQKNPTAFYLCASSIPNLNQPQHFGDGTRLSIL.

This clone was observed a few times. V and J are TRBV7-2 and TRBJ1-5; the D is unclear. Germline lookup yields CDR1 SGHTA and CDR2 FQGNSA. With 3 bases removed from V and 4 bases from J, the gap between germline ends came to 4 bases. This CDR3 spans 12 amino acids. For the CDR3, the DNA is TGTGCCAGCAGCTTTCTGAATCAGCCCCAGCATTTT. This sequence encodes CASSFLNQPQHF.

The chain couples TRBV6-2 or TRBV6-3 to TRBJ2-1; no reliable D call. The CDR3 is 15 amino acids. Germline CDR1 MNHEY, CDR2 SVGEGT. V was shortened by 6 bases and J by 0 bases, with 12 bases between the two germline ends. CDR3 in DNA: TGTGCCAGCAGCGCAGGATTGAGCTCCTACAATGAGCAGTTCTTC. It codes for CASSAGLSSYNEQFF.

This clone was observed once. The gene calls are TRBV28 and TRBJ1-4; D is unresolved. Between the trimmed V and J ends, which lost 8 bases and 7 bases, there was a span of 14 bases. The CDR3 covers 13 residues. The germline gives CDR1 MDHEN, CDR2 SYDVKM. This CDR3 is CASYSRLGEKLFF. The CDR3 region has the DNA TGTGCCAGCTACTCCAGGTTAGGTGAAAAACTGTTTTTT.

In this sample, this clone turned up once. The chain couples TRBV29-1 to TRBJ2-5; 10 bases are a match to TRBD2. With 7 bases clipped from V and 5 bases from J, the junction kept 7 bases outside the gene matches. Germline V gene sequence: CDR1 SQVTM, CDR2 ANQGSEA. The CDR3 is 13 residues long. The CDR3 is CSAQGLAAETQYF. The DNA of the CDR3 is TGCAGCGCGCAAGGACTAGCGGCGGAGACCCAGTACTTC.

This clone came up once. This rearrangement joins TRBV4-2 to TRBJ2-3, with a possible D match to TRBD1 (7 bases). The CDR3 consists of 16 residues. With 1 base removed from V and 4 bases from J, the gap between germline ends came to 15 bases. Germline CDR1 LGHNA, CDR2 YNFKEQ. The CDR3 sequence: CASSQGLEGAPDTQYF. In nucleotides, the CDR3 is TGTGCCAGCAGCCAAGGGTTGGAGGGGGCGCCAGATACGCAGTATTTT.

The chain employs TRBV19 and TRBJ1-5; no reliable D call. The germline V gene encodes CDR1 LNHDA and CDR2 SQIVND (reference sequence). The CDR3 has 12 amino acids. The V end was cut by 5 bases, the J end by 3 bases, with 5 bases between. In DNA form, the CDR3 reads TGTGCCAGTAGTGGGTACAATCAGCCCCAGCATTTT. Translating gives CASSGYNQPQHF.

V is TRBV7-3 and J is TRBJ1-5; D remains unclear. Looked up from germline, CDR1 is SGHTA and CDR2 is FQGTGA. The CDR3 sequence is 14 residues long. The germline V and J ends were trimmed by 2 bases and 1 base, with 6 bases remaining between them. This chain's CDR3 is CASSLYRSNQPQHF. CDR3 DNA: TGTGCCAGCAGCTTATACCGCAGCAATCAGCCCCAGCATTTT.